This T cell receptor (beta chain) emerged from a study of identical twins' blood T cells. TCRdb processed the 5' RACE reads anew with MiXCR; each CDR3 protein has one entry. The data contain fewer than 450,000 distinct CDR3 sequences, 28% of them singletons. The germline V gene has CDR1 SGDLS and CDR2 YYNGEE. V lost 3 bases and J lost 8, with 17 bases in between. This CDR3 has 15 amino acids. This sequence joins TRBV9 and TRBJ2-2; D might be TRBD2 (6 bases). The sequencing sample was made of PBMCs. The receptor's source is a woman aged 18 to 49 in good health. In nucleotides, the CDR3 is TGTGCCAGCAGCGACCGGACTAACCTTCGGGGGGAGCTGTTTTTT. Translating it yields CASSDRTNLRGELFF.